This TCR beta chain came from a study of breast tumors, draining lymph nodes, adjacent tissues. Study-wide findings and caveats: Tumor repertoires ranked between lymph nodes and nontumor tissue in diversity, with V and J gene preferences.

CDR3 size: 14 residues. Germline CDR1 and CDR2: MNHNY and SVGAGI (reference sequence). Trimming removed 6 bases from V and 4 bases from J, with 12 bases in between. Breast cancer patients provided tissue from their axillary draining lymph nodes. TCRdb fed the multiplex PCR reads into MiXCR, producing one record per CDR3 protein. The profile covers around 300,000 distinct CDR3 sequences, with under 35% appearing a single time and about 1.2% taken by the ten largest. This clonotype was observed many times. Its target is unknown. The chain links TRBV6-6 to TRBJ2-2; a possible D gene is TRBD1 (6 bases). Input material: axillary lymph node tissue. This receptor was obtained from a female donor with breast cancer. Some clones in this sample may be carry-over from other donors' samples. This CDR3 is CASSGTLRTGELFF. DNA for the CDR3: TGTGCCAGCAGCGGGACATTACGCACCGGGGAGCTGTTTTTT.